These 29 T cell receptor beta chains came from one sample sequenced in a study of OX40 agonist ivuxolimab in advanced cancers. Assay used: immunoSEQ multiplex PCR; TCRdb lists only in-frame clones, some missing. The sample lists 90,000 to 120,000 clones, around 93% occurring once. The material was CD4+ or CD8+ T cells sorted from blood, obtained in a trial of the OX40 agonist ivuxolimab. The receptors derive from an adult with an advanced solid tumor such as melanoma, head and neck, liver or kidney cancer.

V gene TRBV15 combines with J gene TRBJ2-7; a weak D match, TRBD2 (6 bases). The V end was cut by 5 bases, the J end by 2 bases, with 13 bases between. The CDR3 is made up of 14 amino acids. Germline V gene data show CDR1 as LNHNV and CDR2 as YYDKDF (reference sequence). CDR3: CATSDPGGPYEQYF. Here the CDR3 DNA reads TGTGCCACCAGCGACCCCGGGGGACCCTACGAGCAGTACTTC.

This sequence joins TRBV5-6 and TRBJ1-1; TRBD1 agrees at 7 bases. Germline V gene sequence: CDR1 SGHDT, CDR2 YYEEEE. V shed 4 bases and J 1 base; nucleotides not matched to a gene: 4. The CDR3 spans 14 residues. The CDR3 sequence is CASSQGDSNTEAFF. The CDR3 bases are TGTGCCAGCAGCCAGGGGGATTCGAACACTGAAGCTTTCTTT.

The genes are TRBV25-1 and TRBJ2-7, with D possibly being TRBD1 (5 bases). This CDR3 spans 17 amino acids. Germline CDR1 and CDR2: MGHDK and SYGVNS. With 2 bases removed from V and 2 bases from J, the gap between germline ends came to 19 bases. The CDR3 sequence is CASSETVGQGDPYEQYF. The CDR3 DNA follows: TGTGCCAGCAGTGAAACCGTAGGCCAGGGTGACCCCTACGAGCAGTACTTC.

The genes are TRBV2 and TRBJ2-2; D is perhaps TRBD1 or TRBD2 (5 bases each). Per the germline V gene, CDR1 is SNHLY and CDR2 is FYNNEI. CDR3 size: 15 residues. V was trimmed by 10 bases and J by 0 bases, leaving 15 bases between them. DNA of the CDR3: TGTGCCACTGGGGGTAGACTAACGAACACCGGGGAGCTGTTTTTT. It yields the protein CATGGRLTNTGELFF.

This clone has only one observation. This chain links TRBV9 with TRBJ2-2; 8 nucleotides align to TRBD2. Germline-derived CDR1 and CDR2 are SGDLS and YYNGEE. The length of the CDR3 is 16 residues. The junction had 7 bases not matched to a gene; V was cut back by 2 bases and J by 4 bases. The CDR3 loop reads CASSVGSGMFTGELFF. The DNA for the CDR3 is TGTGCCAGCAGCGTCGGTAGCGGGATGTTCACCGGGGAGCTGTTTTTT.

V is TRBV4-2 and J is TRBJ2-7; tentatively, D is TRBD2 (6 bases). The V gene's germline CDR1 is LGHNA and CDR2 YNFKEQ. Trimming stripped 4 bases from V and 3 bases from J, with 22 bases between. CDR3 length: 17 amino acids. The CDR3 DNA reads TGTGCCAGCAGCCCAACCGGAGGGAGACAGTCAAGCTACGAGCAGTACTTC. Its translation is CASSPTGGRQSSYEQYF.

This clone appeared a few times. V and J are TRBV30 and TRBJ1-3, with unresolved D. This CDR3 spans 15 amino acids. V was pared by 3 bases and J by 0 bases, with 12 bases between. CDR1 GTSNPN and CDR2 SVGIG come from the germline V gene (reference sequence). The CDR3 DNA follows: TGTGCCTGGAGCGACGGACGGTCCTCTGGAAACACCATATATTTT. Residues: CAWSDGRSSGNTIYF.

This clone was detected once. The chain carries TRBV2 and TRBJ2-7, with 8 bases identical to TRBD1. The CDR3 runs 15 residues. CDR1 and CDR2 from the germline V gene are SNHLY and FYNNEI. V shed 6 bases and J 2 bases; nucleotides not matched to a gene: 9. CDR3 sequence reads: CASRADRGLPYEQYF. In DNA, the CDR3 is TGTGCCAGCAGGGCTGACAGGGGACTGCCCTACGAGCAGTACTTC.

The gene calls are TRBV4-2 and TRBJ2-3, with D maybe TRBD2 (6 bases). The CDR3 consists of 15 residues. Looked up from germline, CDR1 is LGHNA and CDR2 is YNFKEQ. The V gene lost 5 bases and the J gene lost 2 bases, with 14 bases spanning the gap. The CDR3 DNA follows: TGTGCCAGCAGCTTAGTTGCGGGGTACACAGATACGCAGTATTTT. It codes for CASSLVAGYTDTQYF.

This chain joins TRBV2 and TRBJ1-4, with 7 positions matching TRBD1. J was trimmed by 6 bases and V by 7 bases; bases with no gene match: 5. The CDR3 contains 13 residues. Per germline, CDR1 SNHLY and CDR2 FYNNEI. The DNA of the CDR3 is TGTGCCAGCAAAGGCCAGGGGGATGAAAAACTGTTTTTT. This gives the protein CASKGQGDEKLFF.

The sample holds one count of this clone. The V and J genes are TRBV5-1 and TRBJ2-1, with 7 positions matching TRBD2. V was clipped by 0 bases and J by 4 bases; unmatched bases: 10. Germline CDR1 and CDR2: SGHRS and YFSETQ. The CDR3 totals 17 residues. The CDR3 sequence: CASSLAGGASGYNEQFF. As DNA, the CDR3 is TGCGCCAGCAGCTTGGCCGGAGGAGCTAGCGGATACAATGAGCAGTTCTTC.

The V gene is TRBV15, the J gene TRBJ2-5; the match to TRBD1 covers 9 bases. The assigned J gene may be wrong: the sequence end matches TRBJ2-7 better. CDR1 LNHNV and CDR2 YYDKDF come from the germline V gene (reference sequence). This CDR3 spans 16 amino acids. The CDR3 spells CATSRKTGTGRDEQYF. The CDR3 DNA reads as TGTGCCACCAGCAGAAAGACCGGGACAGGGAGGGACGAGCAGTACTTC.

The CDR3 is CASSLSGIAWAGITGELFF. The CDR3 DNA reads TGTGCCAGCAGTTTATCGGGCATTGCCTGGGCGGGGATCACCGGGGAGCTGTTTTTT. This chain connects TRBV27 to TRBJ2-2; TRBD2 might be the D (6 bases). CDR3 size: 19 residues. The V end lost 0 bases, the J end lost 4 bases, and 21 bases lay between the germline ends. From germline, CDR1 is MNHEY and CDR2 SMNVEV (reference sequence).

This rearrangement joins TRBV5-1 to TRBJ1-2; D is ambiguous. Germline values: CDR1 SGHRS, CDR2 YFSETQ. The V end was cut by 2 bases, the J end by 4 bases, with 9 bases between. CDR3 size: 13 residues. The CDR3: CASSFGEIYGYTF. For the CDR3, the DNA is TGCGCCAGCAGCTTCGGGGAGATCTATGGCTACACCTTC.

The chain links TRBV18 to TRBJ2-1; 12 nucleotides align to TRBD2. The CDR3 has 16 amino acids. Looked up from germline, CDR1 is KGHSH and CDR2 is LQKENI. V lost 2 bases and J lost 12; bases outside the gene matches: 11. CDR3 residues: CASSPVQLAGGPGQFF. In DNA, the CDR3 is TGTGCCAGCTCACCAGTCCAGCTAGCGGGAGGGCCGGGGCAGTTCTTC. The full variable domain, with the rest looked up from reference TRBV18 and TRBJ2-1, is NAGVMQNPRHLVRRRGQEARLRCSPMKGHSHVYWYRQLPEEGLKFMVYLQKENIIDESGMPKERFSAEFPKEGPSILRIQQVVRGDSAAYFCASSPVQLAGGPGQFFGPGTRLTVL.

To note about this clone: The junction shows a germline mismatch at one end, possibly a read error. The V and J genes are TRBV2 and TRBJ1-2, with TRBD1 as a possible D gene (5 bases). The V gene's germline CDR1 is SNHLY and CDR2 FYNNEI. The CDR3 spans 14 residues. CDR3 in DNA: TGTGCCAGCAGTCCCGGGGACCTTAACTATGGCCACACCTTC. It yields the protein CASSPGDLNYGHTF.

The chain has TRBV4-2 and TRBJ1-5; TRBD1 is a possible D gene (5 bases). This CDR3 is built from 15 residues. Trimming stripped 0 bases from V and 1 base from J, with 7 bases between. CDR1 and CDR2 (germline): LGHNA, YNFKEQ. CDR3 DNA: TGTGCCAGCAGCCAAGATTGGGGGAGCAATCAGCCCCAGCATTTT. Residues: CASSQDWGSNQPQHF.

The chain is built from TRBV28 and TRBJ2-3, with D perhaps TRBD1 (5 bases). Germline V lookup: CDR1 MDHEN, CDR2 SYDVKM. CDR3 length: 14 residues. Trimming stripped 8 bases from V and 0 bases from J, with 12 bases between. The CDR3 loop is CASDPGSSTDTQYF. The CDR3 DNA sequence: TGTGCCAGCGATCCAGGGTCTAGCACAGATACGCAGTATTTT.

The genes are TRBV27 and TRBJ1-4; TRBD1 matches 7 bases. Trimming took 3 bases from V and 8 from J; bases not matched to a gene: 9. This CDR3 region has 15 residues. The V gene's germline CDR1 is MNHEY and CDR2 SMNVEV (reference sequence). The CDR3 reads CASSFGTGVNEKLFF. The CDR3 bases are TGTGCCAGCAGTTTCGGTACAGGGGTTAACGAAAAACTGTTTTTT.

V usage is TRBV9 and J usage is TRBJ1-1; 9 bases agree with TRBD1. The CDR3 contains 16 residues. Germline V gene lookup returns CDR1 SGDLS and CDR2 YYNGEE. The J segment lost 0 bases and the V segment lost 0 bases, leaving 3 bases of the junction unmatched. DNA for the CDR3: TGTGCCAGCAGCGTAGAAGGGACAGGGATGAACACTGAAGCTTTCTTT. Amino acids: CASSVEGTGMNTEAFF.

J is TRBJ2-7 and V is TRBV28; D may be TRBD2 (6 bases). This CDR3 is 15 amino acids long. Germline CDR1 reads MDHEN; CDR2 reads SYDVKM. Trimming took off 3 bases at V and 0 bases at J, with 12 bases between the two ends. CDR3 region: CASSLGGGSSYEQYF. Written as DNA, the CDR3 is TGTGCCAGCAGTTTGGGGGGAGGCAGCTCCTACGAGCAGTACTTC. The full variable domain, rest sourced from reference TRBV28 and TRBJ2-7, is DVKVTQSSRYLVKRTGEKVFLECVQDMDHENMFWYRQDPGLGLRLIYFSYDVKMKEKGDIPEGYSVSREKKERFSLILESASTNQTSMYLCASSLGGGSSYEQYFGPGTRLTVT.

V gene TRBV13 combines with J gene TRBJ2-1; D uncertain. The CDR3 is made up of 12 amino acids. Germline values: CDR1 PRHDT, CDR2 FYEKMQ (reference sequence). V lost 4 bases, J lost 10 bases, and 11 bases lay in between. CDR3: CASSSGSLEQFF. The CDR3 DNA reads TGTGCCAGCAGCTCGGGCTCACTGGAGCAGTTCTTC.

The rearrangement joins TRBV14 to TRBJ2-7, with TRBD2 matching over 10 bases. The CDR3 spans 19 residues. The germline gives CDR1 SGHDN, CDR2 FVKESK. V lost 6 bases and J lost 0; bases outside the gene matches: 17. CDR3: CASSLAHFTSGTSSYEQYF. In nucleotides, the CDR3 is TGTGCCAGCAGTCTGGCCCATTTCACTAGCGGGACCTCCTCCTACGAGCAGTACTTC.

This clone appeared a single time. The genes are TRBV12-5 and TRBJ2-2, with TRBD1 matching over 9 bases. CDR1 is LGHNT and CDR2 is FRNRAP in the germline V gene. V trimming: 2 bases; J trimming: 7 bases; junction bases outside the gene matches: 17. This CDR3 has 19 residues. Here the CDR3 DNA reads TGTGCTAGTGGTTTGCCCCAACTTCCGGACAGGGGATCATACGGGGAGCTGTTTTTT. Protein: CASGLPQLPDRGSYGELFF.

This chain uses TRBV19 with TRBJ2-3; TRBD2 aligns across 7 bases. J gave up 10 bases and V 4 bases, and 11 bases lay outside the gene matches. The germline V gene encodes CDR1 LNHDA and CDR2 SQIVND (reference sequence). The CDR3 runs to 14 residues. CDR3 DNA sequence: TGTGCCAGTAGTAAACATGTAGCGGGCGTGTCGCAGTATTTT. This translates into CASSKHVAGVSQYF.

This chain uses TRBV29-1 with TRBJ1-1; 8 bases line up with TRBD1. This CDR3 region has 12 residues. Germline V gene lookup returns CDR1 SQVTM and CDR2 ANQGSEA. Trimming removed 4 bases from V and 11 bases from J; junction bases left unmatched: 9. In DNA form, the CDR3 reads TGCAGCGTTGCCTTGGACAGGGCAGGCGCTTTCTTT. The encoded protein is CSVALDRAGAFF. The full variable domain, rest sourced from reference TRBV29-1 and TRBJ1-1, is SAVISQKPSRDICQRGTSLTIQCQVDSQVTMMFWYRQQPGQSLTLIATANQGSEATYESGFVIDKFPISRPNLTFSTLTVSNMSPEDSSIYLCSVALDRAGAFFGQGTRLTVV.

The J gene is TRBJ1-3, the V gene TRBV7-9; no definite D call. Between the trimmed V and J ends, which lost 5 bases and 0 bases, there was a span of 11 bases. This CDR3 is 15 amino acids long. Germline V lookup: CDR1 SEHNR, CDR2 FQNEAQ (reference sequence). CDR3: CASSPSGNSGNTIYF. The DNA for the CDR3 is TGTGCCAGCAGCCCCTCGGGGAACTCTGGAAACACCATATATTTT.

This chain connects TRBV7-8 to TRBJ1-3; D is unclear. Trimming removed 2 bases at V and 0 bases at J, with 11 bases between. The germline V gene encodes CDR1 SGHVS and CDR2 FQNEAQ. The CDR3 spans 16 residues. CDR3 protein: CASSLRLSGSGNTIYF. CDR3 DNA: TGTGCCAGCAGCTTAAGGTTGTCGGGCTCTGGAAACACCATATATTTT. The entire variable domain, with the rest obtained from reference TRBV7-8 and TRBJ1-3, is as follows: GAGVSQSPRYKVAKRGQDVALRCDPISGHVSLFWYQQALGQGPEFLTYFQNEAQLDKSGLPSDRFFAERPEGSVSTLKIQRTQQEDSAVYLCASSLRLSGSGNTIYFGEGSWLTVV.

This chain joins TRBV29-1 and TRBJ1-1; D uncertain. The V end lost 7 bases, the J end lost 0 bases, and 12 bases lay between the germline ends. This CDR3 is 13 amino acids long. Germline CDR1 is SQVTM and CDR2 is ANQGSEA. The CDR3 is CSASKGLNTEAFF. In DNA form, the CDR3 reads TGCAGCGCCTCGAAGGGCTTGAACACTGAAGCTTTCTTT.